This is a list of T cell receptor beta chains from one sample in a study of blood T cell repertoires in COVID-19. Generated by immunoSEQ multiplex PCR, the TCRdb table keeps only in-frame clones and is missing some. The data hold about 22,000 clones, with 80% to 95% observed a single time. The specimen sequenced was peripheral blood. These receptors all stem from a woman in her seventies with active COVID-19. Each CDR3 is given with its conserved first and last residue. Fields, in order: V gene, J gene, CDR3 protein.

TRBV19,TRBJ2-1,CASNPTSGAYNEQFF
TRBV4-3,TRBJ2-2,CASSLQTGGAGELFF
TRBV19,TRBJ1-2,CASSTTGQGNYGYTF
TRBV7-8,TRBJ2-5,CASSSRTGAVRAQYF
TRBV28,TRBJ1-2,CASSFLGAGDYGYTF
TRBV6-5,TRBJ1-1,CASSPRDSSEAFF
TRBV4-1,TRBJ2-3,CASSQDPGARGLLRTDTQYF
TRBV19,TRBJ2-1,CASKDRDNEQFF
TRBV5-5,TRBJ1-1,CASSRQPMNTEAFF
TRBV30,TRBJ1-2,CAWSAETDMNYGYTF
TRBV4-2,TRBJ2-1,CASSQDKRENSEQFF
TRBV11-2,TRBJ1-5,CASSSQGGNQPQHF
TRBV3-1/TRBV3-2,TRBJ1-1,CASSRLTGVNTEAFF
TRBV27,TRBJ1-2,CASSSRGGYTF
TRBV7-2,TRBJ1-3,CASSLGGGGNTIYF
TRBV20-1,TRBJ2-7,CSGLIDYEQYF
TRBV6-5,TRBJ1-2,CASSSQTSDRGHGYTF
TRBV3-1/TRBV3-2,TRBJ1-4,CASSQAMSNEKLFF
TRBV6-2/TRBV6-3,TRBJ1-3,CASSALATVSSGNTIYF
TRBV18,TRBJ2-5,CASSRNTGGWQETQYF
TRBV10-3,TRBJ2-7,CAIGQGVFAEQYF
TRBV6-6,TRBJ1-4,CASSPEGRGREKLFF
TRBV5-1,TRBJ2-1,CASSLLSTYNEQFF
TRBV19,TRBJ2-7,CASSPGQTYEQYF
TRBV3-1/TRBV3-2,TRBJ2-1,CASSSWTSGRISNEQFF
TRBV30,TRBJ1-1,CAWNTRAEAFF
TRBV19,TRBJ2-1,CASSSSGTGYEQFF
TRBV10-2,TRBJ1-1,CASSAQGAVTEAFF
TRBV12-5,TRBJ2-7,CASGRDTHYEQYF
TRBV21-1,TRBJ2-7,CASSRPGQGAGWGIYQQYF
TRBV12-3/TRBV12-4,TRBJ2-4,CASSFSRGDIQYF
TRBV29-1,TRBJ1-3,CSVDRGRENTIYF
TRBV28,TRBJ1-4,CASQTGGFGEKLFF
TRBV3-1/TRBV3-2,TRBJ1-2,CASSQVLGGAYGYTF
TRBV5-1,TRBJ2-7,CASTTTDPGLARQYF
TRBV9,TRBJ2-1,CASSPRSFTSGPYNEQFF
TRBV7-9,TRBJ2-1,CASSLVTGFRNEQFF
TRBV5-1,TRBJ1-2,CASSLSAGGTVYGYTF
TRBV7-9,TRBJ2-7,CASSLSDRPYEQYF
TRBV7-2,TRBJ1-1,CASSLEDSPIPLMNTEAFF
TRBV11-2,TRBJ2-7,CASSPNREGEQYF
TRBV5-6,TRBJ1-1,CASSSLDRGAEAFF
TRBV5-6,TRBJ2-3,CASSASFRASTDTQYF
TRBV27,TRBJ1-2,CASSDAGGDGYTF
TRBV28,TRBJ1-6,CASRRSSYNSPLHF
TRBV18,TRBJ2-1,CASSTTGGLSNEQFF
TRBV28,TRBJ1-2,CASSSQLQGPDYGYTF
TRBV2,TRBJ2-1,CASLPLAGEGYNEQFF
TRBV9,TRBJ2-3,CASSPSGGRIDTQYF
TRBV24-1,TRBJ1-5,CATSDSDRVQPQHF
TRBV19,TRBJ1-1,CASSIAVPRGNTEAFF